These T cell receptor beta chains were read from a single sample in a study of T cell changes during pregnancy in multiple sclerosis. The protocol was immunoSEQ multiplex PCR, while the TCRdb copy is restricted to in-frame clones and leaves out a portion. The profile shows 100,000 or so clones, approximately 95% of them singletons. The sample was peripheral blood, taken after pregnancy. These receptors were taken from a female donor in good health, enrolled as a control in a pregnancy study. CDR3s include the opening cysteine and the closing phenylalanine or tryptophan. The D gene is left open where the match is weak.

d_call: TRBD1
v_call: TRBV5-4
j_call: TRBJ1-1
cdr3_aa: CASSPEGQPLWDTEAFF
cdr3_nt: TGTGCCAGCAGCCCCGAGGGACAGCCATTGTGGGACACTGAAGCTTTCTTT

d_call: -
v_call: TRBV7-2
j_call: TRBJ2-1
cdr3_aa: CASSHRGRAGDEQFF
cdr3_nt: TGTGCCAGCAGCCACCGGGGACGAGCGGGCGATGAGCAGTTCTTC

d_call: -
v_call: TRBV19
j_call: TRBJ2-3
cdr3_aa: CASSRMKGERGDTQYF
cdr3_nt: TGTGCCAGTAGCCGCATGAAGGGGGAGAGAGGAGATACGCAGTATTTT

d_call: -
v_call: TRBV18
j_call: TRBJ2-7
cdr3_aa: CASSPQAGYEQYF
cdr3_nt: TGTGCCAGCTCACCGCAGGCAGGTTACGAGCAGTACTTC

d_call: TRBD1
v_call: TRBV5-1
j_call: TRBJ2-1
cdr3_aa: CASSLTGGYNEQFF
cdr3_nt: TGCGCCAGCAGTTTAACAGGGGGATACAATGAGCAGTTCTTC

d_call: TRBD1
v_call: TRBV2
j_call: TRBJ1-5
cdr3_aa: CASRGQGVSNQPQHF
cdr3_nt: TGTGCCAGCAGGGGACAGGGAGTAAGCAATCAGCCCCAGCATTTT

d_call: TRBD1
v_call: TRBV6-5
j_call: TRBJ1-5
cdr3_aa: CASSLDRGDQPQHF
cdr3_nt: TGTGCCAGCAGCCTTGACAGGGGGGATCAGCCCCAGCATTTT

d_call: TRBD1
v_call: TRBV5-1
j_call: TRBJ1-1
cdr3_aa: CASSLAQGGTEAFF
cdr3_nt: TGCGCCAGCAGCTTGGCCCAGGGGGGCACTGAAGCTTTCTTT

d_call: -
v_call: TRBV5-1
j_call: TRBJ2-7
cdr3_aa: CASRTLGLPYEQYF
cdr3_nt: TGCGCCAGCAGAACCTTGGGGCTTCCCTACGAGCAGTACTTC

d_call: TRBD1
v_call: TRBV29-1
j_call: TRBJ2-1
cdr3_aa: CSVEASIGTAYNEQFF
cdr3_nt: TGCAGCGTTGAAGCCTCTATAGGGACAGCTTACAATGAGCAGTTCTTC

d_call: TRBD1
v_call: TRBV19
j_call: TRBJ1-1
cdr3_aa: CASSIWDRGRTGTEAFF
cdr3_nt: TGTGCCAGTAGTATATGGGACAGGGGGCGGACGGGCACTGAAGCTTTCTTT

d_call: TRBD1
v_call: TRBV27
j_call: TRBJ1-2
cdr3_aa: CASDSRDRDLYGYTF
cdr3_nt: TGTGCCAGCGATTCCCGGGACAGGGATCTCTATGGCTACACCTTC

d_call: TRBD2
v_call: TRBV9
j_call: TRBJ2-5
cdr3_aa: CASSARTSLMETQYF
cdr3_nt: TGTGCCAGCAGCGCTCGGACTAGTTTGATGGAGACCCAGTACTTC

d_call: TRBD2
v_call: TRBV30
j_call: TRBJ2-7
cdr3_aa: CAWRSAGGGEQYF
cdr3_nt: TGTGCCTGGAGATCGGCGGGAGGGGGAGAGCAGTACTTC

d_call: -
v_call: TRBV19
j_call: TRBJ1-1
cdr3_aa: CASSIGGIPEAFF
cdr3_nt: TGTGCCAGTAGTATTGGCGGTATCCCTGAAGCTTTCTTT

d_call: -
v_call: TRBV29-1
j_call: TRBJ1-5
cdr3_aa: CSVEESFWQPQHF
cdr3_nt: TGCAGCGTTGAAGAGAGTTTTTGGCAGCCCCAGCATTTT